Listed here are 20 T cell receptor beta chains from one sample, sequenced in a study. TCRdb re-analysed the RT-PCR reads in MiXCR, keeping a single row per CDR3 protein. Found here are hundreds of thousands of distinct CDR3 sequences, approximately 15% of them singletons; the top ten hold roughly 3.9%. The sequencing sample was made of memory CD4+ T cells from blood. Source of these receptors: a female donor in good health, serving as a healthy control.

The chain has TRBV7-8 and TRBJ2-1; 10 positions agree with TRBD1. The V and J ends lost 5 bases and 6 bases, in that order; junction bases with no gene match: 10. The CDR3 runs 16 residues. The germline V gene has CDR1 SGHVS and CDR2 FQNEAQ. The CDR3 DNA sequence: TGTGCCAGCAGCGCATCCCCGGGACAGGGGTTCAATGAGCAGTTCTTC. This gives the protein CASSASPGQGFNEQFF. The full variable domain, its missing parts supplied by reference TRBV7-8 and TRBJ2-1, is GAGVSQSPRYKVAKRGQDVALRCDPISGHVSLFWYQQALGQGPEFLTYFQNEAQLDKSGLPSDRFFAERPEGSVSTLKIQRTQQEDSAVYLCASSASPGQGFNEQFFGPGTRLTVL.

The CDR3: CSAKFPGTSEAFF. The CDR3 bases are TGCAGTGCTAAGTTCCCAGGGACCTCTGAAGCTTTCTTT. The genes are TRBV20-1 and TRBJ1-1, with D perhaps matching TRBD1 (5 bases). The CDR3 sequence is 13 residues long. CDR1 is DFQATT and CDR2 is SNEGSKA in the germline V gene (reference sequence). V lost 4 bases to trimming and J lost 6 bases, with 15 bases between them.

The chain links TRBV20-1 to TRBJ2-4; 8 nucleotides align to TRBD2. Trimming took 7 bases from V and 5 from J; bases not matched to a gene: 7. CDR3 length equals 13 residues. In germline, CDR1 is DFQATT, CDR2 SNEGSKA (reference sequence). The CDR3 region is CSVGGLGENIQYF. CDR3 nucleotides: TGCAGTGTCGGGGGACTAGGAGAAAACATTCAGTACTTC.

This clonotype was counted ten times or more. This chain uses TRBV6-5 with TRBJ1-2; D is undetermined. Between the trimmed V and J ends, which lost 2 bases and 7 bases, there was a span of 11 bases. The CDR3 consists of 13 residues. The V gene's germline CDR1 is MNHEY and CDR2 SVGAGI. DNA for the CDR3: TGTGCCAGCAGTTACGGACGGGAGGTTGGCTACACCTTC. The encoded protein is CASSYGREVGYTF.

V is TRBV12-5 and J is TRBJ2-1; TRBD2 aligns across 10 bases. The CDR3 sequence is 18 residues long. After removal of 5 bases from V and 7 bases from J, the junction contained 17 bases not matched to a gene. Germline V CDR1 and CDR2: LGHNT, FRNRAP. In DNA form, the CDR3 reads TGTGCTAGTGGTAACGCAGGATCTAGCGGGGGAAGGGGTAATGAGCAGTTCTTC. Translation: CASGNAGSSGGRGNEQFF. Filled out from reference TRBV12-5 and TRBJ2-1, the complete variable domain reads DARVTQTPRHKVTEMGQEVTMRCQPILGHNTVFWYRQTMMQGLELLAYFRNRAPLDDSGMPKDRFSAEMPDATLATLKIQPSEPRDSAVYFCASGNAGSSGGRGNEQFFGPGTRLTVL.

This clonotype came up a few times. V usage is TRBV4-1 and J usage is TRBJ2-4; D perhaps matches TRBD2 (7 bases). This CDR3 contains 18 residues. Trimming stripped 4 bases from V and 0 bases from J, with 19 bases between. In germline, CDR1 is MGHRA, CDR2 YSYEKL. The CDR3 is CASSRRGEGDLAKNIQYF. The DNA of the CDR3 is TGCGCCAGCAGCCGGCGCGGGGAGGGGGACTTAGCCAAAAACATTCAGTACTTC.

This clonotype was seen at least ten times. The chain uses TRBV4-3 and TRBJ1-6, with 9 bases matching TRBD1. With V trimmed by 1 base and J by 10 bases, 5 bases remained unmatched. The germline V gene has CDR1 LGHNA and CDR2 YSLEER. This CDR3 is 15 amino acids long. CDR3 residues: CASSQGTGARSPLHF. CDR3 nucleotide sequence: TGCGCCAGCAGCCAAGGGACAGGGGCGAGATCACCCCTCCACTTT.

In this sample, this clonotype turned up a few times. The rearrangement joins TRBV12-3 or TRBV12-4 to TRBJ2-7; 8 nucleotides agree with TRBD1. V gave up 6 bases and J gave up 3 bases; unmatched junction bases: 10. This CDR3 comprises 15 residues. This CDR3 is CASSRRQGLDYEQYF. CDR3 in DNA: TGTGCCAGCAGCCGTAGACAGGGGCTAGACTACGAGCAGTACTTC.

The genes are TRBV12-3 or TRBV12-4 and TRBJ2-1, with 11 bases identical to TRBD2. Unmatched junction bases numbered 4, after V lost 2 bases and J lost 7 bases. The CDR3 is made up of 15 amino acids. The CDR3 sequence: CASSLMASGGNEQFF. The CDR3 coding sequence is TGTGCCAGCAGTTTAATGGCTAGCGGGGGGAATGAGCAGTTCTTC.

In its sample, this clonotype was seen a few times. The rearrangement joins TRBV9 to TRBJ2-1; TRBD2 aligns across 8 bases. CDR1 SGDLS and CDR2 YYNGEE come from the germline V gene. The CDR3 spans 15 residues. V trimming: 4 bases; J trimming: 5 bases; junction bases outside the gene matches: 8. The DNA for the CDR3 is TGTGCCAGCAGCCCCCAGACACTAGCGGACAATGAGCAGTTCTTC. Protein sequence: CASSPQTLADNEQFF. The full variable domain, with the rest looked up from reference TRBV9 and TRBJ2-1, is DSGVTQTPKHLITATGQRVTLRCSPRSGDLSVYWYQQSLDQGLQFLIQYYNGEERAKGNILERFSAQQFPDLHSELNLSSLELGDSALYFCASSPQTLADNEQFFGPGTRLTVL.

The chain joins TRBV7-7 to TRBJ2-1, with 11 bases aligning to TRBD2. The CDR3 runs 15 residues. Germline loops: CDR1 SSHAT, CDR2 FNYEAQ (reference sequence). CDR3 sequence reads: CASAKTSGSSNEQFF. The DNA for the CDR3 is TGTGCTAGCGCAAAAACTAGCGGGAGTTCCAATGAGCAGTTCTTC.

Written as DNA, the CDR3 is TGTGCCTCCGCGGTGTCTAGGGGGAATGAGCAGTTCTTC. This sequence encodes CASAVSRGNEQFF. V usage is TRBV7-2 and J usage is TRBJ2-1; D might be TRBD1 (6 bases). The V end was cut by 11 bases, the J end by 7 bases, with 18 bases between. The germline V gene encodes CDR1 SGHTA and CDR2 FQGNSA. The length of the CDR3 is 13 residues.

As DNA, the CDR3 is TGTGCCAGTTCTCATACCGGGACTCACTATGGCTACACCTTC. Its protein product is CASSHTGTHYGYTF. The genes are TRBV12-3 or TRBV12-4 and TRBJ1-2; TRBD1 is a possible D gene (5 bases). This CDR3 comprises 14 residues. Trimming took off 9 bases at V and 3 bases at J, with 17 bases between the two ends.

The chain's CDR3 is CASSLAGSGPQHF. The CDR3 DNA sequence: TGTGCCAGCAGTTTGGCAGGGTCGGGGCCCCAGCATTTT. V and J are TRBV27 and TRBJ1-5; D might be TRBD1 (5 bases). This CDR3 is built from 13 residues. CDR1 and CDR2 (germline): MNHEY, SMNVEV (reference sequence). V shed 3 bases and J shed 9 bases, with 12 bases lying between them.

This clonotype came up a few times. This chain connects TRBV4-3 to TRBJ1-2; no reliable D call. The V end was cut by 0 bases, the J end by 4 bases, with 12 bases between. Germline lookup yields CDR1 LGHNA and CDR2 YSLEER. The CDR3 consists of 15 residues. The CDR3 sequence: CASSQERQAPYGYTF. Written as DNA, the CDR3 is TGCGCCAGCAGCCAAGAGCGGCAGGCTCCCTATGGCTACACCTTC.

This clonotype was found many times. The V gene is TRBV7-8, the J gene TRBJ2-7; 7 nucleotides agree with TRBD1. Trimming cost V 5 bases and J 6 bases; bases outside gene matches: 13. Germline CDR1 reads SGHVS; CDR2 reads FQNEAQ. CDR3 size: 15 residues. The CDR3: CASSQNVGQSSEQYF. The DNA for the CDR3 is TGTGCCAGCAGCCAGAACGTGGGACAGTCATCCGAGCAGTACTTC.

This clonotype was counted at least ten times. This chain links TRBV28 with TRBJ1-2; 9 bases fit TRBD1. J gave up 5 bases and V 7 bases, and 5 bases lay outside the gene matches. Germline lookup yields CDR1 MDHEN and CDR2 SYDVKM. This CDR3 has 13 amino acids. The CDR3 region is CASTPGQGYGYTF. Written as DNA, the CDR3 is TGTGCCAGCACGCCGGGACAGGGTTATGGCTACACCTTC.

The chain links TRBV5-1 to TRBJ2-5; 10 bases line up with TRBD2. CDR1 and CDR2 from the germline V gene are SGHRS and YFSETQ. The CDR3 covers 15 residues. Trimming cost V 3 bases and J 0 bases; bases outside gene matches: 2. In DNA form, the CDR3 reads TGCGCCAGCAGCTCACTAGCGGGAAACCAAGAGACCCAGTACTTC. As protein: CASSSLAGNQETQYF.

The chain links TRBV6-1 to TRBJ1-1; 8 nucleotides agree with TRBD1. Per germline, CDR1 MNHNS and CDR2 SASEGT. CDR3 length: 16 residues. Trimming removed 9 bases from V and 4 bases from J; junction bases left unmatched: 16. The CDR3 DNA follows: TGTGCCAGACCACCCCGGACAGGGTTAATGGGCACTGAAGCTTTCTTT. This translates into CARPPRTGLMGTEAFF.

This clonotype appeared a few times. The J gene is TRBJ2-5, the V gene TRBV6-6; 8 bases line up with TRBD2. This CDR3 is 16 amino acids long. Germline V gene data show CDR1 as MNHNY and CDR2 as SVGAGI (reference sequence). Trimming removed 0 bases from V and 7 bases from J; junction bases left unmatched: 10. The CDR3 is CASSYSDLREVGTQYF. DNA for the CDR3: TGTGCCAGCAGTTACTCGGATTTGCGGGAGGTTGGGACCCAGTACTTC.